This T cell receptor beta chain was profiled in a study of T-cell reconstitution after alpha-beta-depleted transplantation in children. Study-wide findings and caveats: At day 60, the high TCRbeta diversity found in some patients originated from recipient T cells and thymic progenitors that had survived. Hyperexpanded clones declined; after one year, newly produced T cells mostly supplied diversity. Approximately two months post-transplant, alpha-beta T cells reportedly originated from several hundred expanded graft clones.

Per the germline V gene, CDR1 is MNHEY and CDR2 is SVGEGT. V shed 2 bases and J 5 bases; nucleotides not matched to a gene: 5. The CDR3 runs 15 residues. This clonotype was seen ten or more times. Its target is not known. Preparation of the TCRbeta library used unique molecular identifiers. From the PCR reads, TCRdb called clonotypes with MiXCR, one entry per CDR3 protein. The data hold about 200,000 distinct CDR3 sequences, with 6.6% observed a single time. The clonotype was recovered from a boy aged 2-15 years with acute lymphoblastic leukemia, due to receive a stem cell transplant. J is TRBJ2-3 and V is TRBV6-2 or TRBV6-3, with 9 nucleotides matching TRBD2. The specimen was PBMCs, collected before TCRalphabeta/CD19-depleted stem cell transplant. The CDR3 DNA follows: TGTGCCAGCAGTTACCCCTGGACTAGCGTAGATACGCAGTATTTT. Amino acids: CASSYPWTSVDTQYF.